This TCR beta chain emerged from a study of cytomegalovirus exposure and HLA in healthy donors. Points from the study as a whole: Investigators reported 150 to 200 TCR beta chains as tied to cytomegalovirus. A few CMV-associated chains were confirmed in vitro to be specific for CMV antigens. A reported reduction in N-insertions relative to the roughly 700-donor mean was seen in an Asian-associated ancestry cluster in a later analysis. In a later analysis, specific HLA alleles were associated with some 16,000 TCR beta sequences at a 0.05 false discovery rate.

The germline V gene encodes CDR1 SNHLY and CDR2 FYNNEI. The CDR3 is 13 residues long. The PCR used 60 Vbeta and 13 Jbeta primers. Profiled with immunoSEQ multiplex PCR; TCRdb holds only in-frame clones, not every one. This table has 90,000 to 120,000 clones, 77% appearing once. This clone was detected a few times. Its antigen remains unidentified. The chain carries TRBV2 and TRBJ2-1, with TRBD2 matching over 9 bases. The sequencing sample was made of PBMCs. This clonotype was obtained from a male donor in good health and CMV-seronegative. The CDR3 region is CATRNSGRNEQFF. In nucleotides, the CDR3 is TGTGCAACTCGGAATAGCGGGAGAAATGAGCAGTTCTTC.